Below are 14 T cell receptor beta chains sequenced from a single sample in a study of blood T cell repertoires in COVID-19. TCRdb's copy holds only in-frame clones and misses some; the assay was immunoSEQ multiplex PCR. This table has about 240,000 clones, 82% appearing once. Sequencing input: peripheral blood. These receptors were taken from a woman aged 60 to 75 with active or convalescent COVID-19.

This clone was observed a handful of times. The V call is TRBV10-2, the J call TRBJ1-6; no clear D gene. This CDR3 contains 12 residues. V lost 3 bases and J lost 10, with 7 bases in between. Germline V gives CDR1 WSHSY, CDR2 SAAADI. The CDR3 sequence is CASSDGGSPLHF. The CDR3 DNA reads as TGCGCCAGCAGTGATGGTGGCTCACCCCTCCACTTT.

This chain uses TRBV18 with TRBJ2-1; 10 positions match TRBD1. J gave up 0 bases and V 3 bases, and 8 bases lay outside the gene matches. There are 18 residues in the CDR3. CDR1 KGHSH and CDR2 LQKENI come from the germline V gene. CDR3 bases: TGTGCCAGCTCACCCGGCTTGGGACAGGGGAGCTCCTACAATGAGCAGTTCTTC. It yields the protein CASSPGLGQGSSYNEQFF.

The V and J genes are TRBV30 and TRBJ2-5; TRBD2 might be the D (6 bases). V shed 0 bases and J shed 4 bases, with 21 bases lying between them. The CDR3 sequence is 17 residues long. Germline CDR1 GTSNPN, CDR2 SVGIG (reference sequence). In nucleotides, the CDR3 is TGTGCCTGGAGTGTAGGATGGGGCGCCGGGGGTGGAGAGACCCAGTACTTC. Translation gives CAWSVGWGAGGGETQYF. Together with reference TRBV30 and TRBJ2-5, the CDR3 gives the full variable domain: SQTIHQWPATLVQPVGSPLSLECTVEGTSNPNLYWYRQAAGRGLQLLFYSVGIGQISSEVPQNLSASRPQDRQFILSSKKLLLSDSGFYLCAWSVGWGAGGGETQYFGPGTRLLVL.

This sequence joins TRBV7-9 and TRBJ1-2, with D uncertain. The CDR3 spans 13 residues. Germline values: CDR1 SEHNR, CDR2 FQNEAQ (reference sequence). Trimming cost V 1 base and J 7 bases, with 10 bases left between them. CDR3 in DNA: TGTGCCAGCAGCTTAGACCCTTGGAGTGGCTACACCTTC. Translating it yields CASSLDPWSGYTF.

This rearrangement joins TRBV6-1 to TRBJ1-6; D ambiguous. The germline V and J ends were trimmed by 2 bases and 5 bases, with 16 bases remaining between them. This CDR3 has 17 amino acids. Germline V gene data show CDR1 as MNHNS and CDR2 as SASEGT. The CDR3 here is CASSEPYVVGDNSPLHF. The CDR3 coding sequence is TGTGCCAGCAGTGAACCGTACGTGGTTGGAGATAATTCACCCCTCCACTTT.

The rearrangement joins TRBV6-2 or TRBV6-3 to TRBJ2-5, with D possibly being TRBD1 (6 bases). V was pared by 2 bases and J by 0 bases, with 16 bases between. The CDR3 loop spans 17 amino acids. CDR1 MNHEY and CDR2 SVGEGT come from the germline V gene. The CDR3 is CASSYMAGAPYQETQYF. CDR3 nucleotides: TGTGCCAGCAGTTACATGGCAGGGGCCCCGTACCAAGAGACCCAGTACTTC.

This clone appeared a few times. The chain links TRBV21-1 to TRBJ2-7; TRBD1, as called in the table, went unchecked against the DNA. TRBV21-1 is flagged as a pseudogene. CDR3 length: 12 residues. The CDR3 reads CAIGGRRDEQYF. For the CDR3, the DNA is TGCGCGATAGGGGGACGCCGAGACGAGCAGTACTTC.

V usage is TRBV25-1 and J usage is TRBJ2-5, with D possibly TRBD2 on 6 matching bases. V lost 3 bases, J lost 2 bases, and 13 bases lay in between. Germline CDR1 and CDR2: MGHDK and SYGVNS. CDR3 length: 15 residues. The CDR3 spells CASSEELARQETQYF. In DNA form, the CDR3 reads TGTGCCAGCAGTGAGGAGCTAGCGCGACAAGAGACCCAGTACTTC. The complete variable domain, with remaining parts taken from reference TRBV25-1 and TRBJ2-5, reads EADIYQTPRYLVIGTGKKITLECSQTMGHDKMYWYQQDPGMELHLIHYSYGVNSTEKGDLSSESTVSRIRTEHFPLTLESARPSHTSQYLCASSEELARQETQYFGPGTRLLVL.

The chain links TRBV6-1 to TRBJ2-1; TRBD1 matches 7 bases. The length of the CDR3 is 16 residues. Trimming at V came to 3 bases and at J to 0 bases, leaving 5 bases not matched to a gene. Germline V CDR1 and CDR2: MNHNS, SASEGT. As DNA, the CDR3 is TGTGCCAGCAGTGAGCCTAGGACAGGCTCCTACAATGAGCAGTTCTTC. Its translation is CASSEPRTGSYNEQFF.

The chain carries TRBV18 and TRBJ2-7; tentatively, D is TRBD2 (7 bases). Germline CDR1 and CDR2: KGHSH and LQKENI. Trimming took 4 bases from V and 5 from J, leaving 9 bases between them. The CDR3 loop spans 12 amino acids. CDR3 sequence (DNA): TGTGCCAGCTCACGGGGGGGCGACGAGCAGTACTTC. This translates into CASSRGGDEQYF. The full variable domain, completed using reference TRBV18 and TRBJ2-7, is NAGVMQNPRHLVRRRGQEARLRCSPMKGHSHVYWYRQLPEEGLKFMVYLQKENIIDESGMPKERFSAEFPKEGPSILRIQQVVRGDSAAYFCASSRGGDEQYFGPGTRLTVT.

The chain combines TRBV2 with TRBJ1-2, with D possibly matching TRBD1 (5 bases). Germline lookup yields CDR1 SNHLY and CDR2 FYNNEI. V dropped 5 bases and J dropped 4 bases, with 11 bases sitting between them. The CDR3 is 13 residues long. The CDR3 loop reads CASSLGGGYGYTF. For the CDR3, the DNA is TGTGCCAGCAGTCTCGGGGGGGGCTATGGCTACACCTTC.

The V call is TRBV30, the J call TRBJ2-7; 7 bases align to TRBD2. The trim removed 5 bases at V and 0 bases at J, leaving 4 bases unmatched. The CDR3 sequence is 13 residues long. Germline CDR1 is GTSNPN and CDR2 is SVGIG (reference sequence). CDR3 protein: CAWGGGSSYEQYF. The CDR3 DNA follows: TGTGCCTGGGGTGGCGGGAGCTCCTACGAGCAGTACTTC.

The chain carries TRBV4-3 and TRBJ2-1; the match to TRBD2 covers 10 bases. The CDR3 runs 17 residues. Per germline, CDR1 LGHNA and CDR2 YSLEER. Unmatched junction bases numbered 5, after V lost 2 bases and J lost 1 base. The CDR3 coding sequence is TGCGCCAGCAGCCAACAGCGGGGGGGCCCATCCTACAATGAGCAGTTCTTC. Its protein product is CASSQQRGGPSYNEQFF.

The V call is TRBV28, the J call TRBJ2-1; 7 nucleotides align to TRBD1. The CDR3 has 15 amino acids. Germline V gene data show CDR1 as MDHEN and CDR2 as SYDVKM. The junction had 4 bases not matched to a gene; V was cut back by 5 bases and J by 0 bases. The CDR3 DNA is TGTGCCAGCAGTCCCGGACAGGTCTCCTACAATGAGCAGTTCTTC. This encodes CASSPGQVSYNEQFF.